What follows are 24 T cell receptor beta chains derived from one specimen sequenced in a study of identical twins. TCRdb independently ran MiXCR on the 5' RACE reads; one entry per CDR3 protein. The sample contains hundreds of thousands of distinct CDR3 sequences, 21% of which appear only once. These data are also associated with another study on T cells expressing NK-cell markers.

Sequencing input: PBMCs. The source of these receptors is a woman under 30 in good health.

This clonotype was recorded a few times. The chain joins TRBV7-2 to TRBJ1-5; 7 bases align to TRBD1. Per the germline V gene, CDR1 is SGHTA and CDR2 is FQGNSA. There are 15 residues in the CDR3. The junction had 7 bases not matched to a gene; V was cut back by 4 bases and J by 4 bases. The CDR3 DNA reads as TGTGCCAGCAGCTCACAGGGGACGGGTAATCAGCCCCAGCATTTT. Amino acid sequence: CASSSQGTGNQPQHF.

This clonotype was detected only a few times. The chain has TRBV20-1 and TRBJ2-7; 10 bases map to TRBD1. V gave up 6 bases and J gave up 5 bases; unmatched junction bases: 7. This CDR3 spans 13 amino acids. The germline CDR1 and CDR2 sequences are DFQATT and SNEGSKA (reference sequence). DNA for the CDR3: TGCAGTGCCCCCGGGACAGGGGTAAACGAGCAGTACTTC. Residues: CSAPGTGVNEQYF.

This clonotype appeared a few times. CDR3 residues: CASSLFSRGSYGYTF. Here the CDR3 DNA reads TGCGCCAGCAGCTTGTTCTCCAGGGGTAGCTATGGCTACACCTTC. The chain is built from TRBV5-1 and TRBJ1-2; D is perhaps TRBD1 (6 bases). Germline V gene data show CDR1 as SGHRS and CDR2 as YFSETQ. Trimming took off 1 base at V and 4 bases at J, with 14 bases between the two ends. CDR3 length: 15 residues.

The V gene is TRBV4-1, the J gene TRBJ2-2; D is possibly TRBD1 or TRBD2 (5 bases each). The CDR3 length is 16 residues. The V and J ends lost 4 bases and 0 bases respectively, with 12 bases between them. Germline CDR1 is MGHRA and CDR2 is YSYEKL. CDR3 in amino acids: CASSRGEGSNTGELFF. The CDR3 bases are TGCGCCAGCAGCCGAGGAGAGGGGTCGAACACCGGGGAGCTGTTTTTT.

The V call is TRBV27, the J call TRBJ1-5; TRBD1 aligns across 7 bases. This CDR3 is 14 amino acids long. Germline CDR1 MNHEY, CDR2 SMNVEV (reference sequence). The junction had 5 bases not matched to a gene; V was cut back by 5 bases and J by 4 bases. CDR3 protein: CASSKTGANQPQHF. CDR3 sequence (DNA): TGTGCCAGCAGTAAAACAGGGGCGAATCAGCCCCAGCATTTT.

The rearrangement uses TRBV7-2 and TRBJ2-7, with TRBD2 identical over 7 bases. CDR3 size: 14 residues. The junction had 6 bases not matched to a gene; V was cut back by 7 bases and J by 0 bases. Germline lookup yields CDR1 SGHTA and CDR2 FQGNSA. The CDR3 protein is CASTASGDSYEQYF. In nucleotides, the CDR3 is TGTGCCAGCACCGCAAGCGGGGACTCCTACGAGCAGTACTTC.

In its sample, this clonotype was seen a few times. V and J are TRBV29-1 and TRBJ2-5, with no clear D. This CDR3 has 14 amino acids. Germline-derived CDR1 and CDR2 are SQVTM and ANQGSEA. The V gene lost 4 bases and the J gene lost 4 bases, with 16 bases spanning the gap. The CDR3 protein is CSVGLGYKGETQYF. CDR3 coding DNA: TGCAGCGTTGGGTTGGGCTATAAGGGAGAGACCCAGTACTTC.

In this sample, this clonotype turned up once. This chain links TRBV12-3 or TRBV12-4 with TRBJ1-3; D is undetermined. The CDR3 is 14 amino acids. V lost 3 bases and J 9 bases, leaving 15 bases between the germline ends. The CDR3 nucleotides are TGTGCCAGCAGTTTTGTTAGACGATCCAGCACCATATATTTT. As protein: CASSFVRRSSTIYF.

The chain has TRBV5-6 and TRBJ1-1, with TRBD1 identical over 8 bases. This CDR3 is 11 amino acids long. V shed 3 bases, J shed 11 bases, and the junction held 3 bases outside the gene matches. The V gene's germline CDR1 is SGHDT and CDR2 YYEEEE. CDR3 region: CASSSDRDAFF. Here the CDR3 DNA reads TGTGCCAGCAGCTCGGACAGGGACGCTTTCTTT. Variable domain in full (rest from reference TRBV5-6 and TRBJ1-1): DAGVTQSPTHLIKTRGQQVTLRCSPKSGHDTVSWYQQALGQGPQFIFQYYEEEERQRGNFPDRFSGHQFPNYSSELNVNALLLGDSALYLCASSSDRDAFFGQGTRLTVV.

The chain carries TRBV4-3 and TRBJ2-7, with 10 bases aligning to TRBD2. Germline CDR1 and CDR2: LGHNA and YSLEER. Trimming took 2 bases from V and 2 from J; bases not matched to a gene: 3. CDR3 length equals 15 residues. As DNA, the CDR3 is TGCGCCAGCAGCCAAACTAGCGGGATTGCCTACGAGCAGTACTTC. Protein sequence: CASSQTSGIAYEQYF.

This clonotype was found many times. This chain connects TRBV27 to TRBJ2-7, with 9 positions matching TRBD1. This CDR3 has 15 amino acids. With 4 bases clipped from V and 1 base from J, the junction kept 5 bases outside the gene matches. Germline lookup yields CDR1 MNHEY and CDR2 SMNVEV (reference sequence). CDR3 loop: CASSYGGTGSYEQYF. CDR3 DNA: TGTGCCAGCAGTTACGGTGGGACAGGGTCCTACGAGCAGTACTTC.

Only a few counts were recorded for this clonotype. This chain uses TRBV7-6 with TRBJ2-7, with D tentatively TRBD2 (5 bases). The germline CDR1 and CDR2 sequences are SGHVS and FNYEAQ. V was shortened by 4 bases and J by 5 bases, with 15 bases between the two germline ends. The CDR3 covers 14 residues. The chain's CDR3 is CASSSLPGSDEQYF. CDR3 DNA: TGTGCCAGCAGCTCCTTGCCGGGGTCGGACGAGCAGTACTTC. Variable domain in full (rest from reference TRBV7-6 and TRBJ2-7): GAGVSQSPRYKVTKRGQDVALRCDPISGHVSLYWYRQALGQGPEFLTYFNYEAQQDKSGLPNDRFSAERPEGSISTLTIQRTEQRDSAMYRCASSSLPGSDEQYFGPGTRLTVT.

The CDR3 DNA reads TGTGCCAGCAGCTTCCAGGGGGTCGGCTACACCTTC. Amino acid sequence: CASSFQGVGYTF. The chain has TRBV7-2 and TRBJ1-2, with 7 bases fitting TRBD1. The CDR3 runs 12 residues. V lost 3 bases, J lost 8 bases, and 3 bases stayed unmatched. Germline V CDR1 and CDR2: SGHTA, FQGNSA.

This rearrangement joins TRBV29-1 to TRBJ2-5, with D tentatively TRBD2 (5 bases). The germline V and J ends were trimmed by 6 bases and 7 bases, with 18 bases remaining between them. The CDR3 consists of 13 residues. Germline loops: CDR1 SQVTM, CDR2 ANQGSEA. The CDR3 DNA sequence: TGCAGCGTCGTAGGAGAGGGCCCCGGGACCCAGTACTTC. It translates to CSVVGEGPGTQYF.

In its sample, this clonotype was seen many times. The chain joins TRBV29-1 to TRBJ1-1, with TRBD1 matching over 12 bases. With V trimmed by 3 bases and J by 1 base, 6 bases remained unmatched. This CDR3 spans 16 amino acids. Germline assignment: CDR1 SQVTM and CDR2 ANQGSEA. The CDR3 DNA is TGCAGCGTTGAGGGGACAGGGGGCGCTGGGAACACTGAAGCTTTCTTT. Amino acids: CSVEGTGGAGNTEAFF.

The CDR3 nucleotides read TGCGCCAGCAGCTTCGAACCCCGCGTGAGCTACGAGCAGTACTTC. Protein sequence: CASSFEPRVSYEQYF. The V call is TRBV5-1, the J call TRBJ2-7; D unclear. Germline V gene sequence: CDR1 SGHRS, CDR2 YFSETQ. The CDR3 runs 15 residues. With 2 bases removed from V and 3 bases from J, the gap between germline ends came to 15 bases. The full variable domain, with the rest looked up from reference TRBV5-1 and TRBJ2-7, is KAGVTQTPRYLIKTRGQQVTLSCSPISGHRSVSWYQQTPGQGLQFLFEYFSETQRNKGNFPGRFSGRQFSNSRSEMNVSTLELGDSALYLCASSFEPRVSYEQYFGPGTRLTVT.

The rearrangement joins TRBV5-1 to TRBJ2-3; possible D gene TRBD2, 5 bases. Germline assignment: CDR1 SGHRS and CDR2 YFSETQ. Trimming pared 2 bases from V and 2 bases from J, leaving 12 bases between. This CDR3 has 15 amino acids. CDR3 protein: CASSFGNSLTDTQYF. DNA for the CDR3: TGCGCCAGCAGCTTCGGGAACAGTCTCACAGATACGCAGTATTTT.

This clonotype was recorded a few times. The chain couples TRBV7-2 to TRBJ2-7, with D possibly matching TRBD2 (6 bases). CDR3 length: 14 amino acids. Germline CDR1 reads SGHTA; CDR2 reads FQGNSA. Trimming took 3 bases from V and 2 from J, leaving 11 bases between them. The CDR3 here is CASSFPPGAYEQYF. The CDR3 region has the DNA TGTGCCAGCAGCTTCCCCCCGGGGGCCTACGAGCAGTACTTC.

Many counts were recorded for this clonotype. CDR3 sequence: CASSNRGGFQETQYF. The CDR3 nucleotides read TGTGCCAGCAGTAACAGGGGGGGATTTCAAGAGACCCAGTACTTC. The genes are TRBV6-5 and TRBJ2-5, with D perhaps matching TRBD1 (8 bases). Germline V gene sequence: CDR1 MNHEY, CDR2 SVGAGI. CDR3 length: 15 residues. V was pared by 5 bases and J by 2 bases, with 15 bases between.

The rearrangement uses TRBV7-2 and TRBJ2-1; 10 nucleotides match TRBD1. The CDR3 has 15 residues. J gave up 7 bases and V 5 bases, and 8 bases lay outside the gene matches. Germline values: CDR1 SGHTA, CDR2 FQGNSA. The chain's CDR3 is CASSGPGTGVNEQFF. Here the CDR3 DNA reads TGTGCCAGCAGCGGACCCGGGACAGGGGTAAATGAGCAGTTCTTC.

This clonotype was seen at least ten times. The chain couples TRBV12-3 or TRBV12-4 to TRBJ1-1; D perhaps matches TRBD1 (5 bases). The CDR3 length is 11 residues. Between the trimmed V and J ends, which lost 7 bases and 7 bases, there was a span of 10 bases. CDR3 region: CASNSGGEAFF. CDR3 sequence (DNA): TGTGCCAGCAACTCTGGGGGTGAAGCTTTCTTT.

This clonotype has a count of ten or more. The rearrangement uses TRBV7-9 and TRBJ2-7; 7 bases fit TRBD1. Germline lookup yields CDR1 SEHNR and CDR2 FQNEAQ (reference sequence). The CDR3 loop spans 15 amino acids. Germline trimming cut 4 bases from V and 5 bases from J; bases unmatched to any gene: 11. The CDR3 nucleotides read TGTGCCAGCAGCTCACCACAGGGGTTGAAGGACGAGCAGTACTTC. Protein sequence: CASSSPQGLKDEQYF.

The V call is TRBV7-6, the J call TRBJ2-1; TRBD2 matches 7 bases. The CDR3 has 15 residues. Germline V gene sequence: CDR1 SGHVS, CDR2 FNYEAQ. V lost 5 bases to trimming and J lost 2 bases; unmatched junction nucleotides: 6. The CDR3 nucleotides are TGTGCCAGCAGCCCCATGAGCGGGACCTACAATGAGCAGTTCTTC. Translated, it gives CASSPMSGTYNEQFF.

This clonotype was observed at least ten times. The chain combines TRBV7-9 with TRBJ2-7; no clear D. Deletions cut 0 bases from V and 3 bases from J, with 12 bases between. Germline V gene lookup returns CDR1 SEHNR and CDR2 FQNEAQ (reference sequence). There are 15 residues in the CDR3. This CDR3 is CASSLAGGPSYEQYF. CDR3 coding DNA: TGTGCCAGCAGCTTAGCGGGCGGACCGAGCTACGAGCAGTACTTC.